This is a list of T cell receptor beta chains from one sample in a study of T-cell reconstitution after alpha-beta-depleted transplantation in children. Each CDR3 protein gets one entry after TCRdb re-called the PCR reads with MiXCR. The table has 250,000 to 300,000 distinct CDR3 sequences, 7.5% to 9% seen once. This specimen was peripheral blood, taken 360 days after TCRalphabeta/CD19-depleted stem cell transplant. All receptors derive from a female patient aged 2-9 years who had a stem cell transplant for Fanconi anemia, so the T cells may come from the graft donor. Each CDR3 is given without its conserved first and last residue. The order of the fields is CDR3 length, V gene, J gene, CDR3 protein.

length: 9
V: TRBV19
J: TRBJ1-2
CDR3: ASGHPPGYT

length: 11
V: TRBV30
J: TRBJ1-2
CDR3: AWSKSEGRGYT

length: 12
V: TRBV7-2
J: TRBJ2-7
CDR3: ASSLFEGPYEQY

length: 13
V: TRBV5-1
J: TRBJ2-3
CDR3: ASSPTGWITDTQY

length: 13
V: TRBV11-2
J: TRBJ2-5
CDR3: ASSHFGGNQETQY

length: 12
V: TRBV5-1
J: TRBJ2-7
CDR3: ASSGMTGDYEQY

length: 12
V: TRBV5-1
J: TRBJ1-2
CDR3: ASSTGTDNYGYT

length: 13
V: TRBV7-9
J: TRBJ1-1
CDR3: ASSLRDRGYTEAF

length: 16
V: TRBV4-1
J: TRBJ2-3
CDR3: ASSHHNPTSGTTDTQY

length: 13
V: TRBV7-3
J: TRBJ2-2
CDR3: ASSLGGMGTGELF

length: 12
V: TRBV3-1
J: TRBJ2-2
CDR3: ASSQVMPSGELF

length: 11
V: TRBV11-2
J: TRBJ2-7
CDR3: ASSPRTSNEQY

length: 12
V: TRBV12-3/TRBV12-4
J: TRBJ1-4
CDR3: ASSPAGGLEKLF

length: 15
V: TRBV7-8
J: TRBJ2-4
CDR3: ASSLAQAGIAKNIQY

length: 11
V: TRBV19
J: TRBJ2-7
CDR3: ASSINDGYEQY

length: 10
V: TRBV20-1
J: TRBJ2-7
CDR3: SAKDIGVEQY

length: 14
V: TRBV20-1
J: TRBJ1-2
CDR3: SARDPVWRGGYGYT

length: 13
V: TRBV12-3/TRBV12-4
J: TRBJ2-2
CDR3: ASSFWLSNTGELF

length: 14
V: TRBV7-9
J: TRBJ2-1
CDR3: ASTPVATSSYNEQF

length: 10
V: TRBV20-1
J: TRBJ2-5
CDR3: SAQGEIGTQY

length: 13
V: TRBV11-2
J: TRBJ1-1
CDR3: ASRTESNQGFEAF

length: 13
V: TRBV5-6
J: TRBJ1-1
CDR3: ASSPDLQGGAEAF

length: 10
V: TRBV29-1
J: TRBJ1-2
CDR3: SVEDARSGYT

length: 12
V: TRBV7-2
J: TRBJ2-1
CDR3: ASSLVRGGNEQF

length: 10
V: TRBV9
J: TRBJ1-6
CDR3: ASSVEGFTLH

length: 13
V: TRBV7-8
J: TRBJ2-1
CDR3: ASSLMAGGLNEQF

length: 15
V: TRBV6-2/TRBV6-3
J: TRBJ2-7
CDR3: ASSYVLAGGLSYEQY

length: 13
V: TRBV4-3
J: TRBJ1-2
CDR3: ASSQGQGTFYGYT

length: 11
V: TRBV4-3
J: TRBJ2-2
CDR3: ASSQDSTGELF

length: 12
V: TRBV7-2
J: TRBJ2-5
CDR3: ASSLNLAQETQY

length: 15
V: TRBV27
J: TRBJ2-2
CDR3: ASSLAVIPTNTGELF

length: 14
V: TRBV4-2
J: TRBJ1-3
CDR3: ASSQDWGKAGNTIY

length: 14
V: TRBV7-2
J: TRBJ2-1
CDR3: ASSKQSGSSYNEQF

length: 13
V: TRBV7-2
J: TRBJ2-7
CDR3: ASSLQPTDSYEQY

length: 11
V: TRBV20-1
J: TRBJ2-7
CDR3: SAMRTSRYEQY

length: 13
V: TRBV12-3/TRBV12-4
J: TRBJ2-7
CDR3: ASSFLGQSSYEQY